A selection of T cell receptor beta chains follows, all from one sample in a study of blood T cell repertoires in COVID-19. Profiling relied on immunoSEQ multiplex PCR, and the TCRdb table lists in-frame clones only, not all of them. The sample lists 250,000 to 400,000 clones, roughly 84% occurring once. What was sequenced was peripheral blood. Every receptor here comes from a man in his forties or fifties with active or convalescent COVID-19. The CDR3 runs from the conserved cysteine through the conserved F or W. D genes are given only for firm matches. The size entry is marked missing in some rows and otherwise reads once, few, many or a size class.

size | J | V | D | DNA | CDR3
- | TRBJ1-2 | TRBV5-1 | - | TGCGCCAGCATCAATCCCGATAGGGGCTATGGCTACACCTTC | CASINPDRGYGYTF
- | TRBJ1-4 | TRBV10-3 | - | TGTGCCATCAGTGAGTCACAAGGCAGGGTCTATGAAAAACTGTTTTTT | CAISESQGRVYEKLFF
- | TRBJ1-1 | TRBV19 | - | TGTGCCAGTAGTTTCCCCCCCGGACAGATTAACACTGAAGCTTTCTTT | CASSFPPGQINTEAFF
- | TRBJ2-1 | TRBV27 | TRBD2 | TGTGCCGTTGGGACTAGCGGGAGTAATGAGCAGTTCTTC | CAVGTSGSNEQFF
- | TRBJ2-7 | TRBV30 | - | TGTGCCTGGAGCGGGGATGGGTCCTACGAGCAGTACTTC | CAWSGDGSYEQYF
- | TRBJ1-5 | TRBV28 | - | TGTGCCAGCAAACATACGGCCGGGGATATTGATCAGCCCCAGCATTTT | CASKHTAGDIDQPQHF
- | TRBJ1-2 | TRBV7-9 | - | TGTGCCAGCAGCCCCGGGGGGGCCTATGGCTACACCTTC | CASSPGGAYGYTF
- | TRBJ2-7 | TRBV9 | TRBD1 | TGTGCCAGCAGCTTACAGGGGCTAGCCTACGAGCAGTACTTC | CASSLQGLAYEQYF
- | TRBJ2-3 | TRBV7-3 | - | TGTGCCACCAGGCGTTCCCATATACGGACAGATACGCAGTATTTT | CATRRSHIRTDTQYF
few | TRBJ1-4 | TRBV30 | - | TGTGCCTGGAGTAGGCAAGGCGGTGAAAAACTGTTTTTT | CAWSRQGGEKLFF
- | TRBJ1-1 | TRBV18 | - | TGTGCCAGCTCACAGGGGGTCGGGAGGACTGAAGCTTTCTTT | CASSQGVGRTEAFF
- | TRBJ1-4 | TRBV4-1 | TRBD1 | TGCGCCAGCAGCCAACCTAACACCGGGACAGGGGGCGGCGAAAAACTGTTTTTT | CASSQPNTGTGGGEKLFF
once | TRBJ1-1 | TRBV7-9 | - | TGTGCCAGCAGCCCCCAACAGGGAAGCTCTGAAGCTTTCTTT | CASSPQQGSSEAFF
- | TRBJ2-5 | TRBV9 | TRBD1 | TGTGCCAGCAGCGTAGCTAAGGGGGCGAGACAAGAGACCCAGTACTTC | CASSVAKGARQETQYF
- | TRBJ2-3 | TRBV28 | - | TGTGCCAGCAGTTCGGGGCGGGAAGATCAAGATACGCAGTATTTT | CASSSGREDQDTQYF
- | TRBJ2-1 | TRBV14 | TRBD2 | TGTGCCAGCAGCCTGCTTAGAGGTAGCGGGAGGGCTCGGGACAATGAGCAGTTCTTC | CASSLLRGSGRARDNEQFF
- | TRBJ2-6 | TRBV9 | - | TGTGCCAGCAGCCGCGGCGGGACCTCTGGGGCCAACGTCCTGACTTTC | CASSRGGTSGANVLTF
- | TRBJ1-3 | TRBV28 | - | TGTGCCAGCAGCTCCGGCGGAGCGCAATGGAACACCATATATTTT | CASSSGGAQWNTIYF
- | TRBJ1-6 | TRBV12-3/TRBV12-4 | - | TGTGCCAGCAGTTTCGGTCGGGGTTCACCCCTCCACTTT | CASSFGRGSPLHF
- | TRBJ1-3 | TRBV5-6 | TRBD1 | TGTGCCAGCAGCGCGACAGGGACTGGAAACACCATATATTTT | CASSATGTGNTIYF
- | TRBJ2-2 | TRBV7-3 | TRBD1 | TGTGCCAGCAGCCCACAGGGGAGGAACACCGGGGAGCTGTTTTTT | CASSPQGRNTGELFF
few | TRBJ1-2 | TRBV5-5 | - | TGTGCCAGCAGCCCCGGAGGAGGGCTTGGCTACACCTTC | CASSPGGGLGYTF
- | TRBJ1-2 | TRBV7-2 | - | TGTGCCAGCAGCTCGGACATCAACTATGGCTACACCTTC | CASSSDINYGYTF
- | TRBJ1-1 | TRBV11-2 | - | TGTGCCAGCAGCTTAGGCCTCCAGATGAACACTGAAGCTTTCTTT | CASSLGLQMNTEAFF
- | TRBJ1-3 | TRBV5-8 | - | TGTGCCAGCAGCTTACAGGGTGGATCTGGAAACACCATATATTTT | CASSLQGGSGNTIYF
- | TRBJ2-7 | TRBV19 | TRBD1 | TGTGCCAGTAGTAATAACAGGGGGCGCGAGCAGTACTTC | CASSNNRGREQYF
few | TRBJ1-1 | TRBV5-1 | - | TGCGCCAGCAGCTTGAGAGTGATGAACACTGAAGCTTTCTTT | CASSLRVMNTEAFF
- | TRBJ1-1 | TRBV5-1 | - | TGCGCCAGCAGCTTGGCCGGGGGAATGAACACTGAAGCTTTCTTT | CASSLAGGMNTEAFF
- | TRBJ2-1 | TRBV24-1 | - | TGTGCCACCAGTGGGCTAGCTATTCAGCAGTTCTTC | CATSGLAIQQFF
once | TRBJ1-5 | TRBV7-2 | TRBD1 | TGTGCCAGCAGTACTGACAGGGGGAATCAGCCCCAGCATTTT | CASSTDRGNQPQHF
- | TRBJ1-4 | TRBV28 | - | TGTGCCAGCAGCCACATGGGGGGGGATGAAAAACTGTTTTTT | CASSHMGGDEKLFF
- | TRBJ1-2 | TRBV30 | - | TGTGCCTGGAGTCCAAGACGGAGATATGGCTACACCTTC | CAWSPRRRYGYTF
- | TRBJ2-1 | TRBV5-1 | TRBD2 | TGCGCCAGCAGCATGAGCGGGAGCTACAATGAGCAGTTCTTC | CASSMSGSYNEQFF